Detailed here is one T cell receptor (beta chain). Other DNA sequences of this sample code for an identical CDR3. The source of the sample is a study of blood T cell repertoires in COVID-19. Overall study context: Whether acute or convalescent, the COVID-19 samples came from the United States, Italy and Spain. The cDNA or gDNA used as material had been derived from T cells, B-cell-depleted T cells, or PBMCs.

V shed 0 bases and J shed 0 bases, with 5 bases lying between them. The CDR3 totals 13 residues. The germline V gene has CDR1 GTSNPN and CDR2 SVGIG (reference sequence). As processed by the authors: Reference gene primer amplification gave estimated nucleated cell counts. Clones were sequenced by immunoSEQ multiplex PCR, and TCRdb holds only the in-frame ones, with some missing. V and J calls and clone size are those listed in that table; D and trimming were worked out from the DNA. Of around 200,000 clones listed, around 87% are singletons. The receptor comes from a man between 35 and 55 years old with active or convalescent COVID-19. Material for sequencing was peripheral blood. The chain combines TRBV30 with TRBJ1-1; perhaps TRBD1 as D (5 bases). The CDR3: CAWSVGVNTEAFF. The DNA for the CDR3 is TGTGCCTGGAGTGTAGGGGTGAACACTGAAGCTTTCTTT. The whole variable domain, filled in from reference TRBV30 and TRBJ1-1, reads SQTIHQWPATLVQPVGSPLSLECTVEGTSNPNLYWYRQAAGRGLQLLFYSVGIGQISSEVPQNLSASRPQDRQFILSSKKLLLSDSGFYLCAWSVGVNTEAFFGQGTRLTVV.